This entry is about one TCR beta chain. Its antigen target is currently unknown. Base-call qualities are not available, and no considerably larger clone is one nucleotide away. Trimming takes 0 bases off V and 7 bases off J; junction bases not matched to a gene: 7. Its CDR3 holds 15 amino acids, cysteine through phenylalanine. Only the CDR3 portion is preserved as DNA: 45 bases, with reading frame beginning at the first base. The germline V gene (reference sequence) specifies SGHNT as CDR1 and YYREEE as CDR2. The immunoSEQ Assay, a bias-controlled multiplex PCR, was used to amplify TCRbeta CDR3 regions from genomic DNA. The original methods were these. The number of nucleated cells in each sample was estimated from the amplification of reference gene primers within the assay. Sequence reads were collapsed and filtered to measure the absolute abundance of every unique TCRbeta CDR3 rearrangement. For each sample, productive Simpson clonality was calculated by taking the square root of Simpson's diversity index across productive rearrangements. Here the immuneACCESS table is served through TCRdb, limited to in-frame sequences with V and J called. Missing clones are a known gap in these copies; in checked studies unresolved V genes cover under half, and the rest lacks a known reason. D and trimming were read from the DNA, whereas the V and J calls and clone size are those reported in that table. Counted in this sample were about 440,000 clones; 90% of them appeared once. The top ten hold more than 0.55% of the sample.

This entry belongs to a study of blood T cell repertoires in COVID-19 (dated by TCRdb to the early 2020s). In the study overall: Samples covering the acute and convalescent phases of COVID-19 were provided by collaborators in the United States, Italy and Spain. Samples came from the ongoing ImmuneRACE study (first 160 participants) plus 1,254 subjects from 6 global collaborators. The repertoires were released in a freely available public database intended as a resource for research on the immune response to SARS-CoV-2. The material from the prospective study consisted of cDNA or gDNA derived from T cells, B-cell-depleted T cells, or PBMCs. Where available, HLA class I and class II types were taken from metadata supplied by the sample provider and were not determined by assay-based typing. The dataset comprised deeply sampled blood TCRbeta repertoires from subjects exposed to, actively infected with, or recovered from COVID-19. Nearly every sample came with metadata listing a de-identified subject ID, COVID-19 status, age in years and sex. Broader findings and caveats from the paper: Clinical and demographic metadata were provided uncurated, with the amount varying by source and participant.

Participants in the prospective study were aged about 18 to 100 years, lived in approximately 26 United States geographic areas, and enrolled through a virtual design. In the prospective study, cohorts were assigned on the basis of participant-reported clinical history obtained from a screening survey and a study questionnaire. For ImmuneRACE Cohort 3, a participant was defined as recovered based on two consecutive negative NP/OP PCR tests, clearance by a healthcare professional, or resolution of symptoms. Mobile phlebotomists in the prospective study collected whole blood, serum and a nasopharyngeal or oropharyngeal swab from every participant. Over a roughly 2-month period, participants in the prospective study had the option of providing additional blood draws and questionnaires. Before DNA extraction, blood samples from the prospective study were shipped at room temperature or frozen.

The sample was PBMCs or T cells enriched from blood (not recorded which). This TCR was sampled from a man between 18 and 29 years old who had recovered from COVID-19. The sequence joins TRBV5-4 to TRBJ2-1, with 7 bases matching TRBD1. CDR3 protein: CASSLGRGMGNEQFF. Here is the DNA: TGTGCCAGCAGCTTGGGCAGGGGGATGGGGAATGAGCAGTTCTTC.